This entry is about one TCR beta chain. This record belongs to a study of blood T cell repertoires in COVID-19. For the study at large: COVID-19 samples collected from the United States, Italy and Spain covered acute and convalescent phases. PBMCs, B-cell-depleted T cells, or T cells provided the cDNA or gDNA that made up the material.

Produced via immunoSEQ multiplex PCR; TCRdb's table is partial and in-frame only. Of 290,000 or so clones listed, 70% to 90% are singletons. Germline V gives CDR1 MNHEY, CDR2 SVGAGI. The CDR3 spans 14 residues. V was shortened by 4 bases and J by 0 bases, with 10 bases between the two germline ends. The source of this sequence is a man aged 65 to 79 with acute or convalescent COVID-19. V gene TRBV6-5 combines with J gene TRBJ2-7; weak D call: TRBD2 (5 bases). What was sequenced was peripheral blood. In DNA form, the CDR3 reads TGTGCCAGCAGTTTCGGGGTAGTCTCCTACGAGCAGTACTTC. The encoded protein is CASSFGVVSYEQYF.